The 2 T cell receptor beta chains given below trace back to one sample, sequenced in a study of control samples from healthy donors and cancer patients. Sequencing was performed with immunoSEQ multiplex PCR; in TCRdb, only in-frame clones are kept and a portion is missing. This sample has 150,000 to 200,000 clones, with around nine tenths found just once. The sample consisted of blood. The receptors were sampled from a man aged 25-45 years in good health.

This clone appeared once. This chain links TRBV21-1 with TRBJ1-1. TRBV21-1 is recorded as a pseudogene. CDR3 size: 18 residues. In DNA, the CDR3 is TGTGCCAGCAGCATAAAAGGGGGCGGGGGGAGGACGAACACTGAAGCTTTCTTT. Translation gives CASSIKGGGGRTNTEAFF.

The chain recombines TRBV19 with TRBJ1-1, with TRBD1 matching 8 bases. The germline V gene encodes CDR1 LNHDA and CDR2 SQIVND (reference sequence). V lost 2 bases to trimming and J lost 0 bases; unmatched junction nucleotides: 5. This CDR3 has 16 residues. The CDR3 reads CASSIPRTGMNTEAFF. The CDR3 nucleotides are TGTGCCAGTAGTATACCCCGGACAGGGATGAACACTGAAGCTTTCTTT.